This entry describes one T cell receptor (beta chain). Its specificity is unknown. This sample stems from a study of T cell repertoires in cytomegalovirus infection. Study as a whole: It was recently identified HLA-C-restricted and well-studied HLA-B-restricted CMV epitopes that the study used. From public TCR beta signatures came an indication of both CMV infection and matching HLA type. General observations from the study: Dominating the ex vivo response were TCR beta clonotypes that were CMV-specific and HLA-C-restricted.

The CDR3 spans 16 residues. CDR1 and CDR2 from the germline V gene are MNHEY and SVGAGI. V shed 5 bases and J 0 bases; nucleotides not matched to a gene: 7. TCRdb re-analysed the reads in MiXCR, keeping a single row per CDR3 protein. The sample consists of about 340,000 distinct CDR3 sequences, approximately 32% of them appearing once. This clonotype originated in a human donor in good health (CMV status not recorded). Some clones in this sample may be carry-over from other donors' samples. This sequence joins TRBV6-5 and TRBJ1-3, with 7 bases lining up with TRBD1. The sample was cultured PBMCs, taken from culture after CMV antigen stimulation. The CDR3 loop reads CASSRLQGYSGNTIYF. In nucleotides, the CDR3 is TGTGCCAGCAGTCGTCTACAGGGGTACTCTGGAAACACCATATATTTT.